Presented here are 31 T cell receptor beta chains from one specimen sequenced in a study of identical twins. TCRdb itself ran the 5' RACE reads through MiXCR, one entry per CDR3 protein. This table has 210,000 or so distinct CDR3 sequences, more than 6.5% appearing once. These data are also associated with another study on yellow fever vaccine responses in identical twins.

Sequencing was carried out using memory (CD45RO+) T cells sorted from blood. The receptors derive from a woman between 18 and 29 years old in good health.

This clonotype was seen a few times. The gene calls are TRBV2 and TRBJ2-1; TRBD2 aligns across 11 bases. V lost 6 bases and J lost 3; bases outside the gene matches: 4. The germline gives CDR1 SNHLY, CDR2 FYNNEI. This CDR3 is 15 amino acids long. In DNA form, the CDR3 reads TGTGCCAGCAGCGCCGGGACTAGCGGCTACAATGAGCAGTTCTTC. Protein product: CASSAGTSGYNEQFF.

This clonotype was counted a few times. The chain uses TRBV28 and TRBJ1-3, with 8 bases identical to TRBD1. Per germline, CDR1 MDHEN and CDR2 SYDVKM. The V and J ends lost 7 bases and 2 bases, in that order; junction bases with no gene match: 4. This CDR3 has 14 residues. The CDR3 is CASTATGAGNTIYF. As DNA, the CDR3 is TGTGCCAGCACTGCGACAGGGGCTGGAAACACCATATATTTT.

The chain has TRBV27 and TRBJ1-4; 7 nucleotides agree with TRBD1. V lost 6 bases, J lost 0 bases, and 7 bases stayed unmatched. The CDR3 is 16 amino acids. Germline V gives CDR1 MNHEY, CDR2 SMNVEV (reference sequence). This CDR3 is CASRYRGLATNEKLFF. CDR3 in DNA: TGTGCCAGCAGGTACAGGGGTCTTGCAACTAATGAAAAACTGTTTTTT. Full variable domain (remainder filled in from reference TRBV27 and TRBJ1-4): EAQVTQNPRYLITVTGKKLTVTCSQNMNHEYMSWYRQDPGLGLRQIYYSMNVEVTDKGDVPEGYKVSRKEKRNFPLILESPSPNQTSLYFCASRYRGLATNEKLFFGSGTQLSVL.

This clonotype was seen many times. The chain recombines TRBV10-3 with TRBJ2-3; no firm D call. The CDR3 has 16 residues. The ends were cut back, 2 bases at V and 0 bases at J, with 12 bases in the middle. Germline V CDR1 and CDR2: ENHRY, SYGVKD. The CDR3 nucleotides read TGTGCCATCAGTGAGGGATCATACACTAGCACAGATACGCAGTATTTT. It codes for CAISEGSYTSTDTQYF.

The table lists this clonotype with many counts. The chain links TRBV20-1 to TRBJ2-7, with D possibly TRBD1 on 5 matching bases. The V gene's germline CDR1 is DFQATT and CDR2 SNEGSKA (reference sequence). Trimming stripped 6 bases from V and 1 base from J, with 19 bases between. CDR3 size: 15 residues. In nucleotides, the CDR3 is TGCAGTGCCCCCGGCGGCAGGGCGCTATCCTACGAGCAGTACTTC. Encoded protein: CSAPGGRALSYEQYF.

This clonotype occurred many times. The chain is built from TRBV7-2 and TRBJ2-3; D not resolved. CDR1 and CDR2 (germline): SGHTA, FQGNSA. The V end lost 5 bases, the J end lost 5 bases, and 8 bases lay between the germline ends. CDR3 size: 12 residues. This CDR3 reads CASSPGGDTQYF. Written as DNA, the CDR3 is TGTGCCAGCAGCCCCGGCGGAGATACGCAGTATTTT.

This chain uses TRBV4-1 with TRBJ2-1, with D perhaps matching TRBD1 or TRBD2 (5 bases each). The CDR3 contains 15 residues. The V gene's germline CDR1 is MGHRA and CDR2 YSYEKL. Trimming shortened V by 4 bases and J by 9 bases, and 19 bases separated the two germline ends. The CDR3 spells CASSRDAGARVEQFF. The CDR3 bases are TGCGCCAGCAGCCGAGACGCCGGGGCCCGGGTTGAGCAGTTCTTC.

The CDR3 bases are TGTGCCAGCAGCCAGGCGGGAGTACAGAATGAGCAGTTCTTC. It specifies CASSQAGVQNEQFF. The rearrangement uses TRBV7-9 and TRBJ2-1; 7 bases fit TRBD2. CDR1 is SEHNR, CDR2 FQNEAQ, per germline (reference sequence). The ends lost 5 bases at V and 7 bases at J; junction bases unmatched: 8. The CDR3 is made up of 14 amino acids.

The chain has TRBV19 and TRBJ2-7, with unresolved D. Germline CDR1 reads LNHDA; CDR2 reads SQIVND (reference sequence). The CDR3 is 12 amino acids. Trimming took off 11 bases at V and 0 bases at J, with 11 bases between the two ends. In DNA form, the CDR3 reads TGTGCCTCTGCCCCTAGCTCCTACGAGCAGTACTTC. The encoded protein is CASAPSSYEQYF.

This clonotype came up many times. V usage is TRBV6-2 or TRBV6-3 and J usage is TRBJ2-2, with 10 bases aligning to TRBD2. The J segment lost 6 bases and the V segment lost 2 bases, leaving 3 bases of the junction unmatched. Germline values: CDR1 MNHEY, CDR2 SVGEGT. This CDR3 has 15 amino acids. The CDR3 DNA sequence: TGTGCCAGCAGTTACCCGGGACTAGCGTCCGGGGAGCTGTTTTTT. Translation: CASSYPGLASGELFF.

This clonotype was detected many times. The V call is TRBV3-1, the J call TRBJ2-7; D is perhaps TRBD1 (6 bases). The V end was cut by 1 base, the J end by 2 bases, with 18 bases between. CDR1 is LGHDT, CDR2 YNNKEL, per germline (reference sequence). This CDR3 is 17 amino acids long. The CDR3 reads CASSQGGYRVQAYEQYF. The CDR3 nucleotides are TGTGCCAGCAGCCAAGGGGGCTACAGGGTCCAAGCCTACGAGCAGTACTTC.

This clonotype was counted many times. CDR3 residues: CASSLAFQETQYF. The CDR3 coding sequence is TGCGCCAGCAGCTTGGCCTTCCAAGAGACCCAGTACTTC. J is TRBJ2-5 and V is TRBV5-1, with unresolved D. Germline V lookup: CDR1 SGHRS, CDR2 YFSETQ. The V and J ends lost 0 bases and 1 base respectively, with 4 bases between them. The CDR3 has 13 amino acids.

In this sample, this clonotype turned up a few times. This chain connects TRBV6-1 to TRBJ2-5; 8 bases agree with TRBD2. Trimming at V came to 5 bases and at J to 4 bases, leaving 6 bases not matched to a gene. This CDR3 has 14 residues. Per the germline V gene, CDR1 is MNHNS and CDR2 is SASEGT. The CDR3 DNA is TGTGCCAGCAGTAGCGGGAGCGGGCGAGAGACCCAGTACTTC. Translation: CASSSGSGRETQYF.

As to this clonotype: This may be a read error, as it is one base from a much larger clone. For the CDR3, the DNA is TGTGCCAGCGGTTACTCAAAGGGACAGGGGCCTGTCGATGAGCAGTTCTTC. Protein sequence: CASGYSKGQGPVDEQFF. This rearrangement joins TRBV6-2 or TRBV6-3 to TRBJ2-1, with 10 bases that match TRBD1. In germline, CDR1 is MNHEY, CDR2 SVGEGT. The CDR3 runs to 17 residues.

CDR3 residues: CASSRTGVTDTQYF. The DNA for the CDR3 is TGTGCCAGCTCGCGCACAGGGGTCACAGATACGCAGTATTTT. The V and J genes are TRBV18 and TRBJ2-3; 7 bases are a match to TRBD1. The ends lost 6 bases at V and 2 bases at J; junction bases unmatched: 5. The germline gives CDR1 KGHSH, CDR2 LQKENI. This CDR3 has 14 amino acids.

This clonotype was recorded at least ten times. The rearrangement links TRBV6-1 to TRBJ1-4; 7 bases match TRBD1. Trimming cost V 7 bases and J 6 bases; bases outside gene matches: 8. Germline V CDR1 and CDR2: MNHNS, SASEGT. This CDR3 region has 14 residues. The CDR3 loop is CASNPGGSDEKLFF. CDR3 nucleotide sequence: TGTGCCAGCAATCCAGGGGGGTCGGATGAAAAACTGTTTTTT.

This clonotype has more than one count but fewer than ten. V is TRBV3-1 and J is TRBJ2-3; D is unresolved. CDR3 size: 12 residues. Germline V gene lookup returns CDR1 LGHDT and CDR2 YNNKEL (reference sequence). Trimming pared 5 bases from V and 6 bases from J, leaving 9 bases between. CDR3 coding DNA: TGTGCCAGCAGCGGGGTCTGGGATACGCAGTATTTT. The encoded protein is CASSGVWDTQYF.

There are many counts of this clonotype. J is TRBJ2-3 and V is TRBV7-9, with TRBD2 matching 9 bases. The ends lost 5 bases at V and 6 bases at J; junction bases unmatched: 15. CDR1 is SEHNR, CDR2 FQNEAQ, per germline (reference sequence). This CDR3 spans 17 amino acids. The CDR3 DNA reads as TGTGCCAGCAGCAAAAGCCGACCGGGACTAGCATCGGATACGCAGTATTTT. As protein: CASSKSRPGLASDTQYF.

This clonotype occurred many times. V and J are TRBV10-3 and TRBJ2-7; D possibly corresponds to TRBD2 (6 bases). In germline, CDR1 is ENHRY, CDR2 SYGVKD. The CDR3 is 15 residues long. Trimming shortened V by 8 bases and J by 0 bases, and 17 bases separated the two germline ends. CDR3: CAIGREGGSSYEQYF. Here the CDR3 DNA reads TGTGCCATCGGCCGTGAGGGAGGATCCTCCTACGAGCAGTACTTC.

The chain is built from TRBV18 and TRBJ1-4; D not certain. The CDR3 consists of 15 residues. Trimming stripped 3 bases from V and 0 bases from J, with 8 bases between. Per germline, CDR1 KGHSH and CDR2 LQKENI. The CDR3 DNA reads as TGTGCCAGCTCACCTAGGACGGCAACTAATGAAAAACTGTTTTTT. It translates to CASSPRTATNEKLFF. Combining the CDR3 with reference TRBV18 and TRBJ1-4 gives the whole variable domain NAGVMQNPRHLVRRRGQEARLRCSPMKGHSHVYWYRQLPEEGLKFMVYLQKENIIDESGMPKERFSAEFPKEGPSILRIQQVVRGDSAAYFCASSPRTATNEKLFFGSGTQLSVL.

This chain connects TRBV5-6 to TRBJ2-6, with D possibly being TRBD2 (5 bases). The CDR3 runs 16 residues. V lost 0 bases to trimming and J lost 1 base, with 8 bases between them. Germline-derived CDR1 and CDR2 are SGHDT and YYEEEE. CDR3 bases: TGTGCCAGCAGCTTGGGGGAGCTATCTGGGGCCAACGTCCTGACTTTC. Protein sequence: CASSLGELSGANVLTF.

Only a few counts were recorded for this clonotype. V and J are TRBV3-1 and TRBJ2-3; D perhaps matches TRBD2 (6 bases). The CDR3 length is 16 residues. Germline V lookup: CDR1 LGHDT, CDR2 YNNKEL (reference sequence). The V end was cut by 1 base, the J end by 0 bases, with 11 bases between. In nucleotides, the CDR3 is TGTGCCAGCAGCCAAGGCGCGGGATCTAGCACAGATACGCAGTATTTT. It codes for CASSQGAGSSTDTQYF.

This clonotype appeared a few times. The chain employs TRBV7-3 and TRBJ2-3, with 7 nucleotides matching TRBD2. Germline loops: CDR1 SGHTA, CDR2 FQGTGA. The CDR3 is 15 amino acids. With V trimmed by 5 bases and J by 3 bases, 8 bases remained unmatched. The CDR3 bases are TGTGCCAGCAGCCGCCTCGGGGGAGGGACAGATACGCAGTATTTT. Translation gives CASSRLGGGTDTQYF.

This clonotype was seen more than once but under ten times. The chain uses TRBV20-1 and TRBJ2-1; D gene unclear. Germline lookup yields CDR1 DFQATT and CDR2 SNEGSKA (reference sequence). The length of the CDR3 is 11 residues. The V and J ends lost 0 bases and 8 bases respectively, with 5 bases between them. For the CDR3, the DNA is TGCAGTGCTAGAGAGTTCGATGAGCAGTTCTTC. It codes for CSAREFDEQFF.

This sequence joins TRBV7-2 and TRBJ2-6; 10 bases map to TRBD2. V lost 3 bases and J lost 0; bases outside the gene matches: 2. This CDR3 is 17 amino acids long. Germline CDR1 and CDR2: SGHTA and FQGNSA. The CDR3 loop is CASSLSGGASGANVLTF. The CDR3, as DNA: TGTGCCAGCAGCTTGAGCGGGGGGGCCTCTGGGGCCAACGTCCTGACTTTC.

This clonotype has at least ten counts. This chain joins TRBV6-1 and TRBJ2-5; D is unclear. Trimming stripped 8 bases from V and 0 bases from J, with 10 bases between. This CDR3 contains 13 residues. CDR1 is MNHNS, CDR2 SASEGT, per germline. The CDR3 loop reads CASARGYQETQYF. The CDR3 nucleotides are TGTGCCAGCGCGCGTGGGTACCAAGAGACCCAGTACTTC.

Many counts were recorded for this clonotype. The rearrangement joins TRBV20-1 to TRBJ1-5; TRBD1 is a possible D gene (6 bases). The CDR3 sequence is 14 residues long. Germline values: CDR1 DFQATT, CDR2 SNEGSKA (reference sequence). V gave up 6 bases and J gave up 4 bases, with 16 bases separating them. CDR3 DNA: TGCAGTGCCCAAAGGATGGGGGCTAATCAGCCCCAGCATTTT. Translated: CSAQRMGANQPQHF.

This clonotype was found a few times. This sequence joins TRBV28 and TRBJ2-7; D not certain. Trimming shortened V by 8 bases and J by 6 bases, and 11 bases separated the two germline ends. Germline V gene sequence: CDR1 MDHEN, CDR2 SYDVKM. The CDR3 sequence is 11 residues long. This CDR3 is CASGTGVEQYF. The CDR3 coding sequence is TGTGCCAGCGGCACTGGGGTCGAGCAGTACTTC.

In DNA form, the CDR3 reads TGTGCCAGCTCACCACTCCTCGCCTCGAACACCGGGGAGCTGTTTTTT. Its protein product is CASSPLLASNTGELFF. This sequence joins TRBV18 and TRBJ2-2; D remains ambiguous. Trimming stripped 1 base from V and 0 bases from J, with 9 bases between. The CDR3 is 16 residues long. Germline loops: CDR1 KGHSH, CDR2 LQKENI.

This clonotype was recorded a few times. CDR3 bases: TGTGCCAACACTTTGGGATCCTACGAGCAGTACTTC. It yields the protein CANTLGSYEQYF. The chain is built from TRBV21-1 and TRBJ2-7. TRBV21-1 is flagged as a pseudogene. CDR3 length: 12 residues.

In this sample, this clonotype turned up a few times. The gene calls are TRBV6-1 and TRBJ1-1, with D possibly matching TRBD1 (6 bases). This CDR3 is built from 13 residues. The ends were cut back, 9 bases at V and 3 bases at J, with 14 bases in the middle. The germline gives CDR1 MNHNS, CDR2 SASEGT. Written as DNA, the CDR3 is TGTGCCAGTTTCGCAGGGGTGGACACTGAAGCTTTCTTT. The encoded protein is CASFAGVDTEAFF.